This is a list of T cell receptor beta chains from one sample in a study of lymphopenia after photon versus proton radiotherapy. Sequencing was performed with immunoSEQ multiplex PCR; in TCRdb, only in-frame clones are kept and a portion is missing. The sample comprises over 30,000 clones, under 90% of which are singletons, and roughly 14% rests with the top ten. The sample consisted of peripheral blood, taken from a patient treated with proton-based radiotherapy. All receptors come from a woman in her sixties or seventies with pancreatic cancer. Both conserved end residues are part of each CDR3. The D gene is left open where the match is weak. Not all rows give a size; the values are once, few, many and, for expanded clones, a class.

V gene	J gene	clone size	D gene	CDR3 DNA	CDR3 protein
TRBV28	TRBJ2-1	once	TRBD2	TGTGCCAGCAGCTCCAGCGGGAGGGTGCGGAATGAGCAGTTCTTC	CASSSSGRVRNEQFF
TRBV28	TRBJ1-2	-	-	TGTGCCAGCGAAAAGAACTATGGCTACACCTTC	CASEKNYGYTF
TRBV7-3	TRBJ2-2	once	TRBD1	TGTGCCAGCAGGCCGAACAGGGGGCAGGGCACCGGGGAGCTGTTTTTT	CASRPNRGQGTGELFF
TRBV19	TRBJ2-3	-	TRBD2	TGTGCCAGTAGTAGGACTAGTAGCACAGATACGCAGTATTTT	CASSRTSSTDTQYF
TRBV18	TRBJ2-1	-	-	TGTGCCAGCTCACCAAAGCAGGGCAATGAGCAGTTCTTC	CASSPKQGNEQFF
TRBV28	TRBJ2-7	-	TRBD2	TGTGCCAACAGTTTTAGCGGGAGGGCCTACGAGCAGTACTTC	CANSFSGRAYEQYF
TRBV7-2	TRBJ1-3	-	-	TGTGCCAGCAGCTTATCTCTCGGAAACACCATATATTTT	CASSLSLGNTIYF
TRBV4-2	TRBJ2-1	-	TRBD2	TGTGCCAGCAGCCAAGATGGGACTAGCGGTTACAATGAGCAGTTCTTC	CASSQDGTSGYNEQFF
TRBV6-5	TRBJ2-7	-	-	TGTGCCAGCAGTTACTCGACCCTGGGCGGGACCTACGAGCAGTACTTC	CASSYSTLGGTYEQYF
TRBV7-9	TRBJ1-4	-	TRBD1	TGTGCCAGCAGCTTAGTTACAGGGGTTTTAGAAAAACTGTTTTTT	CASSLVTGVLEKLFF
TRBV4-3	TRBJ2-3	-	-	TGCGCCAGCAGCCAATGGACAGACCCCACAGATACGCAGTATTTT	CASSQWTDPTDTQYF
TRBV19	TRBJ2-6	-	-	TGTGCCAGTAGTCTCATCTCCTCTGGGGCCAACGTCCTGACTTTC	CASSLISSGANVLTF
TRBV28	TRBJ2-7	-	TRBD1	TGTGCCAGCAGCACTGCCGGGACAGGGGTTTACGAGCAGTACTTC	CASSTAGTGVYEQYF
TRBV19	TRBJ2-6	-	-	TGTGCCAGTAGCTTACAGGACCACTCTGCCTCTGGGGCCAACGTCCTGACTTTC	CASSLQDHSASGANVLTF
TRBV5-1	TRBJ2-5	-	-	TGCGCCAGCAGCTTGTCGGGTATGGCAGGGGCTGCGGAGACCCAGTACTTC	CASSLSGMAGAAETQYF
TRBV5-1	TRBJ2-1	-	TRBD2	TGCGCCAGCAGCTTTAGCCTAGCGGGTTCTAGTGAGCAGTTCTTC	CASSFSLAGSSEQFF
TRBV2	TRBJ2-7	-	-	TGTGCCAGCAAGTTGGGGGGAGCATCTAGCGAGCAGTACTTC	CASKLGGASSEQYF
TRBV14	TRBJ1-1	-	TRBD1	TGTGCCAGCAGCCAAAAAAGGGTGGTCGGGACAGGGGGTCGGGCTGAAGCTTTCTTT	CASSQKRVVGTGGRAEAFF